This T cell receptor beta chain was recorded in a study of Graves' ophthalmopathy and Graves' hyperthyroidism. On the study more broadly: Ophthalmopathy not arising within 18 months of follow-up defined hyperthyroidism as stable. Study-level points and caveats: An approximately 82% specificity and around 90% sensitivity were achieved by a 13-signature model that separated ophthalmopathy from stable hyperthyroidism. Among thyroid clonotypes expanded above 0.001 frequency, most also appeared in blood.

Pregnancy or lactation, uncontrolled infections and other autoimmune diseases were grounds for excluding patients. TCR beta CDR3 regions were amplified from RNA transcripts. RT-PCR in the first round used HTBI primers; a second-round multiplex PCR followed. TCRdb processed the multiplex PCR reads anew with MiXCR; each CDR3 protein has one entry. The sample holds around 1.1 million distinct CDR3 sequences, approximately 35% seen once. This clonotype was observed many times. The antigen is undetermined. The sample comprised peripheral blood or thyroid tissue (not recorded which). The clonotype was recovered from an adult man with Graves' hyperthyroidism.

CDR3 residues: CASSPQIDGYTF. CDR3 bases: TGTGCCAGCAGCCCTCAAATCGATGGCTACACCTTC. The rearrangement links TRBV5-8 to TRBJ1-2, with D hard to call. Germline V CDR1 and CDR2: SGHTS, YDEGEE. Trimming removed 4 bases from V and 6 bases from J, with 10 bases in between. This CDR3 spans 12 amino acids.